A selection of T cell receptor beta chains follows, all from one sample in a study of PD-1 blockade in classical Hodgkin lymphoma. The table came from immunoSEQ multiplex PCR; TCRdb's copy has only in-frame clones and leaves some out. The data show around 20,000 clones, 70% to 80% seen once. Specimen: peripheral blood mononuclear cells (PBMCs), collected before the fourth cycle of nivolumab. The source of these receptors is a human donor with classical Hodgkin lymphoma. The CDR3 runs from the conserved cysteine through the conserved F or W. The D gene is left open where the match is weak. The size of a clone is reported for some rows only, either as once, few or many, or as a class for expanded clones.

J | D | V | size | CDR3 | DNA
TRBJ1-2 | . | TRBV15 | medium-sized | CATSRGGAGYGYTF | TGTGCCACCAGCAGAGGGGGGGCAGGCTATGGCTACACCTTC
TRBJ1-4 | . | TRBV2 | . | CASNAALGNEKLFF | TGTGCCAGCAATGCGGCCCTTGGGAATGAAAAACTGTTTTTT
TRBJ2-3 | . | TRBV28 | . | CASSLSGLSPDTQYF | TGTGCCAGCAGTTTATCAGGGTTATCCCCCGATACGCAGTATTTT
TRBJ2-3 | . | TRBV5-1 | . | CASSLGYTDTQYF | TGCGCCAGCAGCTTGGGGTACACAGATACGCAGTATTTT
TRBJ2-2 | . | TRBV5-5 | . | CASSSWTANTGELFF | TGTGCCAGCAGCTCGTGGACAGCGAACACCGGGGAGCTGTTTTTT
TRBJ2-1 | . | TRBV7-2 | . | CASSFPVERRSSYNEQFF | TGTGCCAGCAGCTTCCCGGTTGAGCGCCGGAGCTCCTACAATGAGCAGTTCTTC
TRBJ1-6 | . | TRBV10-3 | . | CAISSTENSPLHF | TGTGCCATCAGTTCGACAGAGAATTCACCCCTCCACTTT
TRBJ2-1 | . | TRBV4-3 | . | CASSRNRVVEQFF | TGCGCCAGCAGCCGGAATCGAGTGGTTGAGCAGTTCTTC
TRBJ2-3 | TRBD2 | TRBV4-2 | . | CASSLTSGEEDTQYF | TGTGCCAGCAGCCTGACTAGCGGGGAGGAGGATACGCAGTATTTT
TRBJ2-3 | . | TRBV6-1 | . | CASTRVKGATDTQYF | TGTGCCAGCACTAGGGTGAAAGGTGCCACAGATACGCAGTATTTT
TRBJ1-1 | . | TRBV5-6 | few | CASSLWGRVVTEAFF | TGTGCCAGCAGCTTGTGGGGCAGGGTGGTCACTGAAGCTTTCTTT
TRBJ2-3 | . | TRBV27 | . | CASSGHGTTDTQYF | TGTGCCAGCAGTGGACATGGGACGACAGATACGCAGTATTTT
TRBJ2-7 | . | TRBV10-3 | once | CAISGGQNYEQYF | TGTGCCATCAGTGGAGGACAGAACTACGAGCAGTACTTC
TRBJ2-3 | TRBD2 | TRBV28 | . | CASSLWVAGALDTQYF | TGTGCCAGCAGTTTATGGGTAGCGGGAGCTTTAGATACGCAGTATTTT
TRBJ1-6 | . | TRBV5-1 | . | CASSLEWHGNSPLHF | TGCGCCAGCAGCTTGGAATGGCATGGCAATTCACCCCTCCACTTT
TRBJ2-5 | . | TRBV19 | . | CASRPLGGQETQYF | TGTGCCAGTAGACCCCTGGGGGGTCAAGAGACCCAGTACTTC
TRBJ2-7 | TRBD2 | TRBV30 | . | CAWMGGFSGDYEQYF | TGTGCCTGGATGGGTGGATTTAGCGGGGACTACGAGCAGTACTTC
TRBJ2-7 | . | TRBV27 | . | CASSVQGYEQYF | TGTGCCAGCAGTGTACAGGGATACGAGCAGTACTTC
TRBJ2-3 | . | TRBV7-7 | few | CASSLGLFTDTQYF | TGTGCCAGCAGCTTAGGATTATTCACAGATACGCAGTATTTT
TRBJ2-5 | . | TRBV27 | . | CASSLGTRARTQYF | TGTGCCAGCAGTTTGGGCACGCGGGCGAGGACCCAGTACTTC
TRBJ1-1 | TRBD1 | TRBV10-3 | few | CATRPGQGAGNTEAFF | TGTGCCACCCGTCCGGGACAGGGGGCAGGGAACACTGAAGCTTTCTTT
TRBJ1-3 | TRBD1 | TRBV6-1 | . | CASSPPGQDGNTIYF | TGTGCCAGCAGCCCTCCTGGACAGGATGGAAACACCATATATTTT
TRBJ2-1 | . | TRBV28 | . | CASRLASSYNEQFF | TGTGCCAGCAGGTTAGCCAGCTCCTACAATGAGCAGTTCTTC
TRBJ2-5 | TRBD2 | TRBV9 | . | CASSLGLAGQTQYF | TGTGCCAGCAGCTTGGGACTAGCGGGGCAGACCCAGTACTTC
TRBJ2-5 | TRBD2 | TRBV7-9 | . | CASSLVWPGGGETQYF | TGTGCCAGCAGCTTAGTTTGGCCGGGAGGCGGGGAGACCCAGTACTTC
TRBJ2-7 | . | TRBV11-3 | . | CASTRTVGYEQYF | TGTGCCAGCACCCGGACAGTTGGGTACGAGCAGTACTTC
TRBJ2-1 | . | TRBV28 | . | CASSLLAGDYNEQFF | TGTGCCAGCAGTTTATTGGCAGGGGACTACAATGAGCAGTTCTTC
TRBJ2-7 | . | TRBV7-9 | . | CASSRNTGGEQYF | TGTGCCAGCAGCAGAAATACAGGTGGCGAGCAGTACTTC
TRBJ2-1 | TRBD1 | TRBV7-3 | . | CASSPGQTNEQFF | TGTGCCAGCAGCCCGGGACAGACGAATGAGCAGTTCTTC
TRBJ2-1 | TRBD2 | TRBV5-1 | once | CASSLAESSYNEQFF | TGCGCCAGCAGTCTAGCGGAAAGCTCCTACAATGAGCAGTTCTTC
TRBJ2-4 | TRBD1 | TRBV11-2 | . | CASSLGQGVAKNIQYF | TGTGCCAGCAGCTTAGGCCAGGGGGTAGCCAAAAACATTCAGTACTTC
TRBJ2-5 | TRBD1 | TRBV15 | . | CATSRDGGQGGETQYF | TGTGCCACCAGCAGAGACGGGGGACAGGGAGGCGAGACCCAGTACTTC
TRBJ2-3 | . | TRBV27 | few | CASSLSLGADTQYF | TGTGCCAGCAGCCTCTCTCTCGGTGCAGATACGCAGTATTTT